This T cell receptor (beta chain) emerged from a study of blood T cell repertoires in COVID-19 (dated by TCRdb to about 2020). Study-level background: The collaborator samples originated in the United States, Italy and Spain and spanned the acute and convalescent phases of COVID-19. The material from the prospective study consisted of cDNA or gDNA derived from T cells, B-cell-depleted T cells, or PBMCs. Subjects who had been exposed to COVID-19, were actively infected with it, or had recovered from it provided the deeply sampled blood TCRbeta repertoires that made up the dataset. The repertoires were made available in a free public database intended to serve as a resource for research on the immune response to SARS-CoV-2. Samples came from the ongoing ImmuneRACE study (first 160 participants) plus 1,254 subjects from 6 global collaborators. A de-identified subject ID, COVID-19 status, age in years and sex were almost always included in the sample metadata. Where HLA class I and class II types were available, the types were taken from metadata supplied by the sample provider, not from assay-based typing. The paper's findings and limits, for the study overall: The quantity of clinical and demographic metadata differed by source and by participant and was supplied without curation.

CDR3 length: 13 amino acids, cysteine to phenylalanine. Only the CDR3 DNA stays, 39 bases, in frame from base 1. From a lookup of the germline V gene, CDR1 and CDR2 are KGHDR and SFDVKD. V loses 3 bases at its end and J loses 8 bases; junction bases beyond the gene matches: 2. TCRbeta CDR3 regions were amplified from genomic DNA using the immunoSEQ Assay, a bias-controlled multiplex PCR. As for how the authors treated the data: The number of nucleated cells in each sample was estimated from the amplification of reference gene primers within the assay. Sequence reads were collapsed and filtered to measure the absolute abundance of every unique TCRbeta CDR3 rearrangement. Productive Simpson clonality was computed per sample as the square root of Simpson's diversity index over productive rearrangements. The immuneACCESS repertoire file appears here via TCRdb, limited to in-frame rearrangements. These files lack a portion of the clones; in checked studies, under half of the deficit traces to unresolved V genes, and the cause of the others is not known. V, J and clone size derive from that table, while D and trimming were established from the DNA sequence. Counted in this sample were approximately 60,000 clones; approximately 79% of them appeared once. Of the sample, 15% to 20% is held by the ten largest clones.

The collaborating institutions used their own protocols to collect whole blood in K2EDTA tubes. For TCRbeta analysis, collaborators shipped samples as frozen whole blood, isolated PBMCs, or DNA extracted from either of those sample types. With regard to this clone: The antigen it recognizes is unknown. Per-nucleotide qualities are absent, and no much larger clonotype sits a single base away.

The chain links TRBV24-1 with TRBJ2-1; 8 of the junction bases match TRBD1. What was sequenced was peripheral blood. The TCR originated in a man in his sixties with acute or convalescent COVID-19. The CDR3 protein sequence reads: CATSDTGGYEQFF. Read as DNA, the sequence is TGTGCCACCAGTGATACAGGGGGTTATGAGCAGTTCTTC.